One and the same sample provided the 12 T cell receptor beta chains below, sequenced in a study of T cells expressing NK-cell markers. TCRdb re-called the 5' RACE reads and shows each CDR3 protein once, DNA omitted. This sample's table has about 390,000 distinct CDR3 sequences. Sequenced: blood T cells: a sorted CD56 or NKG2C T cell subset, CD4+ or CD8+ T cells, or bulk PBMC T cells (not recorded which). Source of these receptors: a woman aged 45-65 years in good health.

The CDR3 sequence: CASSTGGRGSGNTEAFF. The chain is built from TRBV6-6 and TRBJ1-1; without DNA, the TCRdb call of TRBD1 cannot be checked. The CDR3 extends over 17 amino acids. Germline CDR1 reads MNHNY; CDR2 reads SVGAGI (reference sequence).

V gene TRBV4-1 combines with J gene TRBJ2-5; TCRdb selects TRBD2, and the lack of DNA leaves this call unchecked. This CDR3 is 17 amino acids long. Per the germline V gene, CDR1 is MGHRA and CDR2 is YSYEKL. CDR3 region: CASSQSIGLAFQETQYF.

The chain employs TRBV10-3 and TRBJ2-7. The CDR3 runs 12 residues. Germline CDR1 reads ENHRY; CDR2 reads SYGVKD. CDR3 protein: CAIRAPVGEQYF.

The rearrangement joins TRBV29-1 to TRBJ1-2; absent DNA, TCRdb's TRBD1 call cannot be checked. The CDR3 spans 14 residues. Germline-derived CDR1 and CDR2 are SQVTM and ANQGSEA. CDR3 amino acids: CSVEGWTGVDGYTF.

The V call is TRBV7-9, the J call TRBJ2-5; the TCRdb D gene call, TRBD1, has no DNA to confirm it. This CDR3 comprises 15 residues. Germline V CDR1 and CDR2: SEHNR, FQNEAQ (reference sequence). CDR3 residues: CASSLRTGSEETQYF. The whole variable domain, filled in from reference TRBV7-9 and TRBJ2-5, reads DTGVSQNPRHKITKRGQNVTFRCDPISEHNRLYWYRQTLGQGPEFLTYFQNEAQLEKSRLLSDRFSAERPKGSFSTLEIQRTEQGDSAMYLCASSLRTGSEETQYFGPGTRLLVL.

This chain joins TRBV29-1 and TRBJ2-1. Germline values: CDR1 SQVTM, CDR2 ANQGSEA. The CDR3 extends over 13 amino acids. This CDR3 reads CSVRRESYNEQFF.

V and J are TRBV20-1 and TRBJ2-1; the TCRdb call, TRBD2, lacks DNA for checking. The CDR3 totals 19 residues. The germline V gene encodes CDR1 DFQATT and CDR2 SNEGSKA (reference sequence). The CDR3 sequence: CSARGKLLPLAGVDDEQFF.

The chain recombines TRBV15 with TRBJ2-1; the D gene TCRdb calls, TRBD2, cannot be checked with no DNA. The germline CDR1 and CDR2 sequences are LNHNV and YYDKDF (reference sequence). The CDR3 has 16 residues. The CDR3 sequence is CATSREVASGSYEQFF.

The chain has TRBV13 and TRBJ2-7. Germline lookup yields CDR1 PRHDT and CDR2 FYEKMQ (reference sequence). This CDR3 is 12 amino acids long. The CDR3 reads CASSSGISEQYF.

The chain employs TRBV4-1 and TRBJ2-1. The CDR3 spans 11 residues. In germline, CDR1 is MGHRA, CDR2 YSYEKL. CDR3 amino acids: CASREYNEQFF.

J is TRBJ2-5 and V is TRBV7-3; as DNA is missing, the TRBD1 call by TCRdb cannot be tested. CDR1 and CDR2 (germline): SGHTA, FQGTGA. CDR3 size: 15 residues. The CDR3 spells CASSKAPGNRETQYF.

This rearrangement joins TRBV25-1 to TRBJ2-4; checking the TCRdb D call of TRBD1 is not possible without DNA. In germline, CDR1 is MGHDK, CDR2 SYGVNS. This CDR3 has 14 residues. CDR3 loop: CASSPGAAKNIQYF.